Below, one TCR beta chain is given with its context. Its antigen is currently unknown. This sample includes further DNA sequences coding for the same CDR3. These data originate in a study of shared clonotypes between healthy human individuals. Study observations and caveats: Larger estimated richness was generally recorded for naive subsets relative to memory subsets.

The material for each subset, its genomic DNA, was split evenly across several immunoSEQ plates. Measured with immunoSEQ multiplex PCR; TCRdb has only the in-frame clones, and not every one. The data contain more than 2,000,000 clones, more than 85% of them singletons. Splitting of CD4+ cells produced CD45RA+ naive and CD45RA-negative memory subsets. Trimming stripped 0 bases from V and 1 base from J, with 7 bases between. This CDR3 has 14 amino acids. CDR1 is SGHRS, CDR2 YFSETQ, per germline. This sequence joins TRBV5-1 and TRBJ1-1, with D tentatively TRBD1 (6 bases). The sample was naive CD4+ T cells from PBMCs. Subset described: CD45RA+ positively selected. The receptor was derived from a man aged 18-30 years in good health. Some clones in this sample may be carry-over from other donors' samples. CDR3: CASSLGTENTEAFF. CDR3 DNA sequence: TGCGCCAGCAGCTTGGGGACAGAGAACACTGAAGCTTTCTTT.